These T cell receptor beta chains were read from a single sample in a study of blood T cells in healthy people across ages. TCRdb reprocessed the 5' RACE reads with MiXCR, giving one entry per CDR3 protein. The table includes about 1.6 million distinct CDR3 sequences, approximately 32% detected once. Sequenced: blood. The origin of the receptors is a woman aged 30 to 39 in good health. Each CDR3 is given with its conserved first and last residue. A D gene is named only where the DNA matches it firmly. Only part of the rows carry a size: once, few, many, or a class if the clone is expanded.

J gene: TRBJ2-5
V gene: TRBV7-9
D gene: NA
clone size: many
CDR3 length: 15
CDR3 DNA: TGTGCCAGCAGCTTAAGACTACCGTCTGGAGAGACCCAGTACTTC
CDR3 protein: CASSLRLPSGETQYF

J gene: TRBJ2-7
V gene: TRBV27
D gene: NA
clone size: few
CDR3 length: 12
CDR3 DNA: TGTGCCAGCGGCTTATTCTCCTACGAGCAGTACTTC
CDR3 protein: CASGLFSYEQYF

J gene: TRBJ1-2
V gene: TRBV2
D gene: NA
clone size: NA
CDR3 length: 16
CDR3 DNA: TGTGCCAGCAGTGATAAAGAGAGGGAAGTAGACTATGGCTACACCTTC
CDR3 protein: CASSDKEREVDYGYTF

J gene: TRBJ1-2
V gene: TRBV11-1
D gene: TRBD1
clone size: many
CDR3 length: 14
CDR3 DNA: TGTGCCAGCAGCCCATCCGGAACAGGGGGTGGCTACACCTTC
CDR3 protein: CASSPSGTGGGYTF

J gene: TRBJ2-7
V gene: TRBV20-1
D gene: NA
clone size: few
CDR3 length: 14
CDR3 DNA: TGCAGTGCTAGAGGGGTAGGTTTAGGGTACGAGCAGTACTTC
CDR3 protein: CSARGVGLGYEQYF

J gene: TRBJ2-3
V gene: TRBV27
D gene: NA
clone size: NA
CDR3 length: 14
CDR3 DNA: TGTGCCAGCACCCGGTCGGGGGCAACAGATACGCAGTATTTT
CDR3 protein: CASTRSGATDTQYF

J gene: TRBJ1-2
V gene: TRBV3-1
D gene: NA
clone size: NA
CDR3 length: 14
CDR3 DNA: TGTGCCAGCAGCCAAGAGCGGGGCTACTATGGCTACACCTTC
CDR3 protein: CASSQERGYYGYTF

J gene: TRBJ2-1
V gene: TRBV5-1
D gene: TRBD2
clone size: few
CDR3 length: 17
CDR3 DNA: TGCGCCAGCAGCAGCGGACTAGCGGGAGCCAGCTACAATGAGCAGTTCTTC
CDR3 protein: CASSSGLAGASYNEQFF

J gene: TRBJ2-7
V gene: TRBV7-2
D gene: NA
clone size: NA
CDR3 length: 15
CDR3 DNA: TGTGCCTGCAGCTTTGGTGGGGGCCTCTCCTACGAGCAGTACTTC
CDR3 protein: CACSFGGGLSYEQYF

J gene: TRBJ2-1
V gene: TRBV30
D gene: TRBD1
clone size: few
CDR3 length: 14
CDR3 DNA: TGTGCCTGGAGTGTACAGGGGATATACAATGAGCAGTTCTTC
CDR3 protein: CAWSVQGIYNEQFF

J gene: TRBJ1-2
V gene: TRBV5-5
D gene: NA
clone size: few
CDR3 length: 17
CDR3 DNA: TGTGCCAGCAGGAGGTGGGCTTTAAGGATACTCAACTATGGCTACACCTTC
CDR3 protein: CASRRWALRILNYGYTF

J gene: TRBJ2-7
V gene: TRBV4-1
D gene: TRBD2
clone size: many
CDR3 length: 18
CDR3 DNA: TGCGCCAGCAGCCAACTCTCGCGGCCTAGCGGGAGGCTAAGCGAGCAGTACTTC
CDR3 protein: CASSQLSRPSGRLSEQYF

J gene: TRBJ2-5
V gene: TRBV5-1
D gene: NA
clone size: NA
CDR3 length: 13
CDR3 DNA: TGCGCCAGCAGCACCGACGGGGGAAGGACCCAGTACTTC
CDR3 protein: CASSTDGGRTQYF

J gene: TRBJ1-6
V gene: TRBV15
D gene: TRBD1
clone size: few
CDR3 length: 15
CDR3 DNA: TGTGCCACCCGTAGTCTGACAGGGGATAATTCACCCCTCCACTTT
CDR3 protein: CATRSLTGDNSPLHF

J gene: TRBJ2-3
V gene: TRBV11-2
D gene: TRBD2
clone size: NA
CDR3 length: 15
CDR3 DNA: TGTGCCAGCAGCTGGCGGGGGTCGGGCACAGATACGCAGTATTTT
CDR3 protein: CASSWRGSGTDTQYF

J gene: TRBJ2-7
V gene: TRBV28
D gene: NA
clone size: few
CDR3 length: 17
CDR3 DNA: TGTGCCAGCAGTTTGTATGGAACGGAATGGTATTCCTACGAGCAGTACTTC
CDR3 protein: CASSLYGTEWYSYEQYF

J gene: TRBJ2-7
V gene: TRBV14
D gene: NA
clone size: NA
CDR3 length: 15
CDR3 DNA: TGTGCCAGCAGCCGAGGGGGGACACCTTCCTACGAGCAGTACTTC
CDR3 protein: CASSRGGTPSYEQYF

J gene: TRBJ2-1
V gene: TRBV7-2
D gene: NA
clone size: few
CDR3 length: 14
CDR3 DNA: TGTGCCAGCAGCTCCGGGTGGAGGGGCAATGAGCAGTTCTTC
CDR3 protein: CASSSGWRGNEQFF

J gene: TRBJ2-3
V gene: TRBV12-3/TRBV12-4
D gene: NA
clone size: few
CDR3 length: 15
CDR3 DNA: TGTGCCAGCAGTGATCCGGGACGTAGCACAGATACGCAGTATTTT
CDR3 protein: CASSDPGRSTDTQYF

J gene: TRBJ2-2
V gene: TRBV7-9
D gene: NA
clone size: few
CDR3 length: 15
CDR3 DNA: TGTGCCAGCAGCTTAGGGGACATTAACACCGGGGAGCTGTTTTTT
CDR3 protein: CASSLGDINTGELFF

J gene: TRBJ2-1
V gene: TRBV12-3/TRBV12-4
D gene: TRBD1
clone size: NA
CDR3 length: 15
CDR3 DNA: TGTGCCAGCTGGCCGGGACAGGGGTTCAACAATGTGCAGTTCTTC
CDR3 protein: CASWPGQGFNNVQFF

J gene: TRBJ2-3
V gene: TRBV4-1
D gene: NA
clone size: NA
CDR3 length: 14
CDR3 DNA: TGCGCCAGCAGCCAAGAAAGAAACACAGATACGCAGTATTTT
CDR3 protein: CASSQERNTDTQYF

J gene: TRBJ2-1
V gene: TRBV7-9
D gene: NA
clone size: few
CDR3 length: 13
CDR3 DNA: TGTGCCAGCAGCTTCTCTAGCGCTCATGAGCAGTTCTTC
CDR3 protein: CASSFSSAHEQFF

J gene: TRBJ2-1
V gene: TRBV28
D gene: NA
clone size: NA
CDR3 length: 15
CDR3 DNA: TGTGCCAGCAGTATCAGGGATGCGGCCTACAATGAGCAGTTCTTC
CDR3 protein: CASSIRDAAYNEQFF

J gene: TRBJ1-1
V gene: TRBV12-3/TRBV12-4
D gene: NA
clone size: few
CDR3 length: 14
CDR3 DNA: TGTGCCAGCAGTTTATCGCAGGGGAACACTGAAGCTTTCTTT
CDR3 protein: CASSLSQGNTEAFF

J gene: TRBJ2-1
V gene: TRBV4-1
D gene: TRBD1
clone size: NA
CDR3 length: 14
CDR3 DNA: TGCGCCAGCAGCGGCCGGGACAGGGGGCTTGAGCAGTTCTTC
CDR3 protein: CASSGRDRGLEQFF

J gene: TRBJ2-1
V gene: TRBV7-9
D gene: NA
clone size: NA
CDR3 length: 14
CDR3 DNA: TGTGCCAGCAGCTTAGAGCGGGTCAACAATGAGCAGTTCTTC
CDR3 protein: CASSLERVNNEQFF

J gene: TRBJ2-1
V gene: TRBV5-1
D gene: NA
clone size: NA
CDR3 length: 14
CDR3 DNA: TGCGCCAGCAGCGACGGAACTCTCGGTTGGGAGCAGTTCTTC
CDR3 protein: CASSDGTLGWEQFF

J gene: TRBJ2-7
V gene: TRBV12-3/TRBV12-4
D gene: NA
clone size: NA
CDR3 length: 12
CDR3 DNA: TGTGCCAGCAGGGAGGGGTCGGGCGAGCAGTACTTC
CDR3 protein: CASREGSGEQYF

J gene: TRBJ1-2
V gene: TRBV18
D gene: TRBD1
clone size: NA
CDR3 length: 14
CDR3 DNA: TGTGCCAGCTCATTACAGGGGGCGCGGTATGGCTACACCTTC
CDR3 protein: CASSLQGARYGYTF

J gene: TRBJ2-7
V gene: TRBV20-1
D gene: NA
clone size: NA
CDR3 length: 13
CDR3 DNA: TGCAGTGCTACCCCGTTTGGGGAGTTCGAGCAGTACTTC
CDR3 protein: CSATPFGEFEQYF

J gene: TRBJ2-7
V gene: TRBV21-1
D gene: NA
clone size: NA
CDR3 length: 14
CDR3 DNA: TGTGCCAGCAAGACGGGACAGGGCTCCTACGAGCAGTACTTC
CDR3 protein: CASKTGQGSYEQYF

J gene: TRBJ2-7
V gene: TRBV10-3
D gene: NA
clone size: few
CDR3 length: 11
CDR3 DNA: TGTGCCATCAGTCCGGGCCTCGAGCAGTACTTC
CDR3 protein: CAISPGLEQYF

J gene: TRBJ2-3
V gene: TRBV6-1
D gene: NA
clone size: NA
CDR3 length: 16
CDR3 DNA: TGTGCCAGCAGTGATGGACAGGCGGGAAACACAGATACGCAGTATTTT
CDR3 protein: CASSDGQAGNTDTQYF

J gene: TRBJ2-1
V gene: TRBV29-1
D gene: TRBD1
clone size: NA
CDR3 length: 17
CDR3 DNA: TGCAGCGTTGAGGGTGGGCAGGGGGCTTCCCTTACACTCTTGTGGTTCTTC
CDR3 protein: CSVEGGQGASLTLLWFF

J gene: TRBJ2-6
V gene: TRBV27
D gene: NA
clone size: NA
CDR3 length: 15
CDR3 DNA: TGTGTCAGCAGTTTATCGGTCGCTGGGGCCAACGTCCTGACTTTC
CDR3 protein: CVSSLSVAGANVLTF

J gene: TRBJ2-1
V gene: TRBV20-1
D gene: NA
clone size: few
CDR3 length: 13
CDR3 DNA: TGCAGTGCTCTAGAAAGCTCCTACAATGAGCAGTTCTTC
CDR3 protein: CSALESSYNEQFF

J gene: TRBJ2-1
V gene: TRBV5-6
D gene: TRBD1
clone size: few
CDR3 length: 14
CDR3 DNA: TGTGCCAGCAGCTACCGACAGGGCGGCACTGAGCAGTTCTTC
CDR3 protein: CASSYRQGGTEQFF

J gene: TRBJ2-7
V gene: TRBV11-2
D gene: NA
clone size: once
CDR3 length: 15
CDR3 DNA: TGTGCCAGCAGCCTAGAGGCGGGTTATTCCTACGAGCAGTACTTC
CDR3 protein: CASSLEAGYSYEQYF

J gene: TRBJ2-1
V gene: TRBV7-9
D gene: TRBD2
clone size: NA
CDR3 length: 16
CDR3 DNA: TGTGCCAGCAGCCTGGGACTAGCGGGAGGCCGAAATGAGCGGTTCTTC
CDR3 protein: CASSLGLAGGRNERFF

J gene: TRBJ1-1
V gene: TRBV20-1
D gene: NA
clone size: NA
CDR3 length: 14
CDR3 DNA: TGCAGTGCTAGAGGAATCGGTTTAGGCACTGAAGCTTTCTTT
CDR3 protein: CSARGIGLGTEAFF

J gene: TRBJ2-5
V gene: TRBV7-9
D gene: NA
clone size: NA
CDR3 length: 14
CDR3 DNA: TGTGCCAGCAGCTTAACCTCGAGTATAGAGACCCAGTACTTC
CDR3 protein: CASSLTSSIETQYF

J gene: TRBJ2-5
V gene: TRBV4-2
D gene: NA
clone size: few
CDR3 length: 16
CDR3 DNA: TGTGCCAGCAGCCAACTCGCCGGGTCCTTTCAAGAGACCCAGTACTTC
CDR3 protein: CASSQLAGSFQETQYF

J gene: TRBJ2-3
V gene: TRBV20-1
D gene: NA
clone size: NA
CDR3 length: 14
CDR3 DNA: TGCAGTGCTAGACCGGGCGGAGTCACAGATACGCAGTATTTT
CDR3 protein: CSARPGGVTDTQYF

J gene: TRBJ2-1
V gene: TRBV11-2
D gene: TRBD2
clone size: few
CDR3 length: 16
CDR3 DNA: TGTGCCAGCAGCCCCATGGGGACTAGCTCCTACAATGAGCAGTTCTTC
CDR3 protein: CASSPMGTSSYNEQFF

J gene: TRBJ2-6
V gene: TRBV3-1
D gene: TRBD1
clone size: NA
CDR3 length: 17
CDR3 DNA: TGTGCCAGCAGCCAAGTCGGTACAGGGGCTGGGGCCAACGTCCTGACTTTC
CDR3 protein: CASSQVGTGAGANVLTF

J gene: TRBJ2-5
V gene: TRBV11-2
D gene: TRBD2
clone size: NA
CDR3 length: 14
CDR3 DNA: TGTGCCAGCAGCCGACGACCGGGGGGGGAGACCCAGTACTTC
CDR3 protein: CASSRRPGGETQYF

J gene: TRBJ1-1
V gene: TRBV7-8
D gene: NA
clone size: NA
CDR3 length: 14
CDR3 DNA: TGTGCCAGCAGGGCCGGGACACCGAACACTGAAGCTTTCTTT
CDR3 protein: CASRAGTPNTEAFF

J gene: TRBJ2-7
V gene: TRBV27
D gene: TRBD2
clone size: few
CDR3 length: 15
CDR3 DNA: TGTGCCAGCAGTTTAGTTGGGGGAGGGCCATACGAGCAGTACTTC
CDR3 protein: CASSLVGGGPYEQYF

J gene: TRBJ2-5
V gene: TRBV7-9
D gene: NA
clone size: many
CDR3 length: 13
CDR3 DNA: TGTGCCAGCTGCGCAGTGAACCAAGAGACCCAGTACTTC
CDR3 protein: CASCAVNQETQYF

J gene: TRBJ1-5
V gene: TRBV2
D gene: NA
clone size: NA
CDR3 length: 19
CDR3 DNA: TGTGCCAGCAGTGAAGCGCTTGGTGGCAAGGGATATAGCAATCAGCCCCAGCATTTT
CDR3 protein: CASSEALGGKGYSNQPQHF

J gene: TRBJ2-3
V gene: TRBV7-9
D gene: NA
clone size: few
CDR3 length: 14
CDR3 DNA: TGTGCCAGCAGCGCGGACAAGAGCACAGATACGCAGTATTTT
CDR3 protein: CASSADKSTDTQYF

J gene: TRBJ2-3
V gene: TRBV30
D gene: NA
clone size: NA
CDR3 length: 17
CDR3 DNA: TGTGCCTGGAGCCGGAGTGGGGTGGTTGAGCGCACAGATACGCAGTATTTT
CDR3 protein: CAWSRSGVVERTDTQYF

J gene: TRBJ2-7
V gene: TRBV28
D gene: NA
clone size: NA
CDR3 length: 12
CDR3 DNA: TGTGCCAGCAGGGGGGTCCGGGAGGAGCAGTACTTC
CDR3 protein: CASRGVREEQYF

J gene: TRBJ2-1
V gene: TRBV14
D gene: TRBD2
clone size: NA
CDR3 length: 16
CDR3 DNA: TGTGCCAGCTCCTCTGCTAGGACTAGCGTGGGTAGCGAGCAGTTCTTC
CDR3 protein: CASSSARTSVGSEQFF

J gene: TRBJ2-1
V gene: TRBV4-1
D gene: NA
clone size: many
CDR3 length: 15
CDR3 DNA: TGCGCCAGCAGCCAAGGTGTACAAAGGGTCGATGAGCAGTTCTTC
CDR3 protein: CASSQGVQRVDEQFF

J gene: TRBJ2-7
V gene: TRBV27
D gene: NA
clone size: few
CDR3 length: 14
CDR3 DNA: TGTGCCAGCAGCTATTCCGGGACCTTGCGCGAGCAGTACTTC
CDR3 protein: CASSYSGTLREQYF